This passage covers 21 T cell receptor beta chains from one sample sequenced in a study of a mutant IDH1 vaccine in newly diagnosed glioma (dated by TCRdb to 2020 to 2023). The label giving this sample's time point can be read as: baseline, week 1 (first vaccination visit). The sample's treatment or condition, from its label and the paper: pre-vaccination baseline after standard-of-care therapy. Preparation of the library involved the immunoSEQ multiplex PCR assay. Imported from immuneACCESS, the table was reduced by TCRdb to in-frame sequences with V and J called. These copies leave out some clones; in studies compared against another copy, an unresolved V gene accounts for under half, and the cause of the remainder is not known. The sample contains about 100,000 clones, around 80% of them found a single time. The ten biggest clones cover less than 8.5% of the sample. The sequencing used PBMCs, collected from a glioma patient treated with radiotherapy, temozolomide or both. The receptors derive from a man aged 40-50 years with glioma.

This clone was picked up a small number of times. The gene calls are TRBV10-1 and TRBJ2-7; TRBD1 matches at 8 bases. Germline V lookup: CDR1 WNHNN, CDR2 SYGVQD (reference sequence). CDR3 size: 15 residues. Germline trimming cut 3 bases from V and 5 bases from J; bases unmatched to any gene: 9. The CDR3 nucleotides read TGCGCCAGCAGTGATCTTCAGGGGGCGATCCACGAGCAGTACTTC. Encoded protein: CASSDLQGAIHEQYF.

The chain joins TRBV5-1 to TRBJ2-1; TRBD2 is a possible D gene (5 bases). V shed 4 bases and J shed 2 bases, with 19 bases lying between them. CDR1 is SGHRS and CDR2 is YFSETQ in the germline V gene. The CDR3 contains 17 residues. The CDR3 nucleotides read TGCGCCAGCAGCCCCACCACAACGGGGATAACCTACAATGAGCAGTTCTTC. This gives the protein CASSPTTTGITYNEQFF.

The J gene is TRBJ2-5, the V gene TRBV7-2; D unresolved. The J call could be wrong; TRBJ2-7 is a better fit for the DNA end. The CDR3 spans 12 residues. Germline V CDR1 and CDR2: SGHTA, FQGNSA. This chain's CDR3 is CASSLRPGEQYF. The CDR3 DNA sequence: TGTGCCAGCAGCTTAAGGCCTGGCGAGCAGTACTTC.

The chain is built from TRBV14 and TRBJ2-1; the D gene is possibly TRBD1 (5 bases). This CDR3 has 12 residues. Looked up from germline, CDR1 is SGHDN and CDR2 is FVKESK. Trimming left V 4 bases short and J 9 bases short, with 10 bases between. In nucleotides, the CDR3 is TGTGCCAGCAGCCTCCAGGGTTTTGAGCAGTTCTTC. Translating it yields CASSLQGFEQFF.

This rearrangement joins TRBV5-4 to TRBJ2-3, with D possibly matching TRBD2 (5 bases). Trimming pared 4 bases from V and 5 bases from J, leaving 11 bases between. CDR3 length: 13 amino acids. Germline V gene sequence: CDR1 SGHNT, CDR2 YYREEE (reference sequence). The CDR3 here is CASSAGLGDTQYF. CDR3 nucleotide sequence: TGTGCCAGCAGCGCCGGACTCGGAGATACGCAGTATTTT.

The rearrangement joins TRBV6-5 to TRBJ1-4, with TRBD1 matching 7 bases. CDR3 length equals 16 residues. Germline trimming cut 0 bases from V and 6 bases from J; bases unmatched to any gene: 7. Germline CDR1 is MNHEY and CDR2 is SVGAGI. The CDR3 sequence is CASSYSRTRGDEKLFF. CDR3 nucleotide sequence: TGTGCCAGCAGTTACTCGCGGACCAGGGGGGATGAAAAACTGTTTTTT.

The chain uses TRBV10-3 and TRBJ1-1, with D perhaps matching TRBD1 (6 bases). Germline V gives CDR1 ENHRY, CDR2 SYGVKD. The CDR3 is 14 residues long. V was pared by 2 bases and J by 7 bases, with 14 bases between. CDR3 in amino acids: CAISEPGQPLEAFF. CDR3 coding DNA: TGTGCCATCAGTGAGCCTGGACAGCCCCTTGAAGCTTTCTTT.

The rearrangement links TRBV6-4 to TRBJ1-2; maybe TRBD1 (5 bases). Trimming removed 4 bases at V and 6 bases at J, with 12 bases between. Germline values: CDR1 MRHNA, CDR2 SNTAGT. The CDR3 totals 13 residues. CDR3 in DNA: TGTGCCAGCAGTGCAATGGCGGGGGATGGCTACACCTTC. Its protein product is CASSAMAGDGYTF.

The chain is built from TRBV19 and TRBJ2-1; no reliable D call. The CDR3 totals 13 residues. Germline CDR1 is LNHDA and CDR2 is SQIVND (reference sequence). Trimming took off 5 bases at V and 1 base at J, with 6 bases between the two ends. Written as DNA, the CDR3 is TGTGCCAGTAGTGTGTGGTCCTACAATGAGCAGTTCTTC. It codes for CASSVWSYNEQFF. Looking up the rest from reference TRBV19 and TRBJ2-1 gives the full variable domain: DGGITQSPKYLFRKEGQNVTLSCEQNLNHDAMYWYRQDPGQGLRLIYYSQIVNDFQKGDIAEGYSVSREKKESFPLTVTSAQKNPTAFYLCASSVWSYNEQFFGPGTRLTVL.

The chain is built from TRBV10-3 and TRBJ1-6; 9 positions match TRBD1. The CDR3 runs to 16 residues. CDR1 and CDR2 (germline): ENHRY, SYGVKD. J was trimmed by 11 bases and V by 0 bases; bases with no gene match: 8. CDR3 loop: CAISESGGQGFPPLHF. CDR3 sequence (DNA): TGTGCCATCAGTGAGTCGGGAGGACAGGGGTTTCCACCCCTCCACTTT.

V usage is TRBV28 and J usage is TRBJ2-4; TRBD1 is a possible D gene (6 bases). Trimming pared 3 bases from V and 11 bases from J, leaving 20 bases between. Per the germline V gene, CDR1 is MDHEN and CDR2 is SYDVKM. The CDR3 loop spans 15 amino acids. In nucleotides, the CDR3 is TGTGCCAGCAGTTTCAACAGGGTGCCCGAAAGGGTTCAGTACTTC. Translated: CASSFNRVPERVQYF.

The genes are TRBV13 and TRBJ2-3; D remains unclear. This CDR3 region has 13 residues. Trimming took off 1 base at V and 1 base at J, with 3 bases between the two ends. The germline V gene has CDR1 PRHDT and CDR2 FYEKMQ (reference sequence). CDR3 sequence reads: CASSLAGTDTQYF. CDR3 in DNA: TGTGCCAGCAGCTTAGCTGGCACAGATACGCAGTATTTT. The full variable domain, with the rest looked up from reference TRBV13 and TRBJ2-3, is AAGVIQSPRHLIKEKRETATLKCYPIPRHDTVYWYQQGPGQDPQFLISFYEKMQSDKGSIPDRFSAQQFSDYHSELNMSSLELGDSALYFCASSLAGTDTQYFGPGTRLTVL.

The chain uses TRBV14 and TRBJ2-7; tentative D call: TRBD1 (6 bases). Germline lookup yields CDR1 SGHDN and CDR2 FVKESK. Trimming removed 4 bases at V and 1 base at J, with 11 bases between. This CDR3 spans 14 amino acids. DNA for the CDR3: TGTGCCAGCAGCCCCTTTCAGGGGTCCTACGAGCAGTACTTC. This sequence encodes CASSPFQGSYEQYF.

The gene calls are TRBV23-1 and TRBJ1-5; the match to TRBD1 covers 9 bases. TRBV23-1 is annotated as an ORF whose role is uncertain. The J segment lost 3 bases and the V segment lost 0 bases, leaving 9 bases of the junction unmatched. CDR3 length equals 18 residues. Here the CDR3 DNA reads TGCGCCAGCAGTCAATCAGGGGGGACAGGGTTGAACAATCAGCCCCAGCATTTT. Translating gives CASSQSGGTGLNNQPQHF.

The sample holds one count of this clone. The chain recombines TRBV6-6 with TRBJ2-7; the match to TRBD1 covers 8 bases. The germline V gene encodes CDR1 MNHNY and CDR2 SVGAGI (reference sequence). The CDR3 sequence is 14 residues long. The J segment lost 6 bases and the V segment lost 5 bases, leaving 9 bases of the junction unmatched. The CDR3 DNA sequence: TGTGCCAGCAGTCGCGAACCGACAGGGGTCGAGCAGTACTTC. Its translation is CASSREPTGVEQYF.

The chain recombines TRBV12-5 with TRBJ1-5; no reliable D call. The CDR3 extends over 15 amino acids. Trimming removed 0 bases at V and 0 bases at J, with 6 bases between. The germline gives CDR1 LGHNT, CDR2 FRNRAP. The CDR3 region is CASGLVHNSNQPQHF. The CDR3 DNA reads TGTGCTAGTGGTTTGGTACATAATAGCAATCAGCCCCAGCATTTT.

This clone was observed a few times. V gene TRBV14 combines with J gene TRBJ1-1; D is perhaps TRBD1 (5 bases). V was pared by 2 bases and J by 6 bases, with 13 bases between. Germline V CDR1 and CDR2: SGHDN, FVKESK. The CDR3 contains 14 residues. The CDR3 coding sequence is TGTGCCAGCAGCCAACTCAGGGAGGGCGCTGAAGCTTTCTTT. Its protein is CASSQLREGAEAFF. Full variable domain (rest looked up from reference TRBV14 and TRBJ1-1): EAGVTQFPSHSVIEKGQTVTLRCDPISGHDNLYWYRRVMGKEIKFLLHFVKESKQDESGMPNNRFLAERTGGTYSTLKVQPAELEDSGVYFCASSQLREGAEAFFGQGTRLTVV.

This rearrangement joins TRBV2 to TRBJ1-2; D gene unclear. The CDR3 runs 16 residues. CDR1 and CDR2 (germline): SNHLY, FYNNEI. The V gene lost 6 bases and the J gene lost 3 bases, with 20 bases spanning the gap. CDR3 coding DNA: TGTGCCAGCAGCGCGCTTTCAGGAATCCTTGACTATGGCTACACCTTC. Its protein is CASSALSGILDYGYTF.

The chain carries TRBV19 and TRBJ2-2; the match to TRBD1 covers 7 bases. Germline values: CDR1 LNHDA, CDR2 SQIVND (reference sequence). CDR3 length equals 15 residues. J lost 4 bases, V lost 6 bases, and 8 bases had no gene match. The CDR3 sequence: CASRTTGVSTGELFF. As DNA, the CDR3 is TGTGCCAGTAGGACTACAGGGGTATCCACCGGGGAGCTGTTTTTT.

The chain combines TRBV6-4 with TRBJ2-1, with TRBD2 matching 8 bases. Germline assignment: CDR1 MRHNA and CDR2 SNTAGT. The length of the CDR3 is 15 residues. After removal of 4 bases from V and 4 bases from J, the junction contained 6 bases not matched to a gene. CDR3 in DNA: TGTGCCAGCAGTGTTCTAGCGGGCCCGTACAATGAGCAGTTCTTC. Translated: CASSVLAGPYNEQFF.

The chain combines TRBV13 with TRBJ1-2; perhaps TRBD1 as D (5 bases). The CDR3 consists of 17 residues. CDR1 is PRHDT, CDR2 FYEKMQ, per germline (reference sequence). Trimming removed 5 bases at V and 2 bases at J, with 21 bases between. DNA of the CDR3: TGTGCCAGCAGCCCTATAGGGACGGAGATTTTAAACTATGGCTACACCTTC. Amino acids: CASSPIGTEILNYGYTF.